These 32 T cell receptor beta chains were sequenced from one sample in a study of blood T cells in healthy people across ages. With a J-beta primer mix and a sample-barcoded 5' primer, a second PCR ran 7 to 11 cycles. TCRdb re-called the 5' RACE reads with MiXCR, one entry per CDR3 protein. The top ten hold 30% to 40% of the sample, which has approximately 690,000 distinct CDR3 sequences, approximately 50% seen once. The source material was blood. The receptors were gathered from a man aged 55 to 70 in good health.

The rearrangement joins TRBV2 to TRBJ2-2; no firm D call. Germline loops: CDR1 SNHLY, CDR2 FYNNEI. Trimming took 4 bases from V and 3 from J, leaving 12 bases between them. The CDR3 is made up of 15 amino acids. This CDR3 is CASSVRSRDTGELFF. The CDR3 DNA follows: TGTGCCAGCAGTGTTCGGTCAAGGGACACCGGGGAGCTGTTTTTT. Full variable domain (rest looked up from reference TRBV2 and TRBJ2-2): EPEVTQTPSHQVTQMGQEVILRCVPISNHLYFYWYRQILGQKVEFLVSFYNNEISEKSEIFDDQFSVERPDGSNFTLKIRSTKLEDSAMYFCASSVRSRDTGELFFGEGSRLTVL.

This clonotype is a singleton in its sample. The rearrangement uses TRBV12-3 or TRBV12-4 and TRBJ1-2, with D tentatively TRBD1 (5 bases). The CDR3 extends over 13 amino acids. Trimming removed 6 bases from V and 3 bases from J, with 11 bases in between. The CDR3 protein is CASRKRGDYGYTF. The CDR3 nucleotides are TGTGCCAGCAGAAAGAGGGGCGACTATGGCTACACCTTC.

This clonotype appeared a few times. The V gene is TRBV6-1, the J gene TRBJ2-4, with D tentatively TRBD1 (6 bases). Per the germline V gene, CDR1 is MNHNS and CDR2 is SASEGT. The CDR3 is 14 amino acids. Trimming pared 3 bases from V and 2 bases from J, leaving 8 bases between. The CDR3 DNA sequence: TGTGCCAGCAGTGACACAGGGACCAAAAACATTCAGTACTTC. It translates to CASSDTGTKNIQYF.

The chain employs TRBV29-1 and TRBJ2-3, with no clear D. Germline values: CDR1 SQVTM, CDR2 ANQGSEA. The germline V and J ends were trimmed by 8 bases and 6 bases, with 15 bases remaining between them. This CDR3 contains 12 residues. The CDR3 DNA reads TGCAGCATTCGCCCAACCGGCGATACGCAGTATTTT. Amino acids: CSIRPTGDTQYF.

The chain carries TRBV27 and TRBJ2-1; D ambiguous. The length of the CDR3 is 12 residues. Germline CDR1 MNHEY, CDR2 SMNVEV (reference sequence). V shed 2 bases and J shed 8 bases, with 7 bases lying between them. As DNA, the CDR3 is TGTGCCAGCAGTTTAAATGTACATGAGCAGTTCTTC. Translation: CASSLNVHEQFF.

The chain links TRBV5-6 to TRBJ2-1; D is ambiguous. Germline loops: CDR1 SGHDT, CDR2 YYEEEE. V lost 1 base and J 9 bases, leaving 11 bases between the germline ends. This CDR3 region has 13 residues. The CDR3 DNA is TGTGCCAGCAGCTTGTCGTCGATCGGTGAGCAGTTCTTC. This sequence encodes CASSLSSIGEQFF. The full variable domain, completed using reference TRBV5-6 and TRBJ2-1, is DAGVTQSPTHLIKTRGQQVTLRCSPKSGHDTVSWYQQALGQGPQFIFQYYEEEERQRGNFPDRFSGHQFPNYSSELNVNALLLGDSALYLCASSLSSIGEQFFGPGTRLTVL.

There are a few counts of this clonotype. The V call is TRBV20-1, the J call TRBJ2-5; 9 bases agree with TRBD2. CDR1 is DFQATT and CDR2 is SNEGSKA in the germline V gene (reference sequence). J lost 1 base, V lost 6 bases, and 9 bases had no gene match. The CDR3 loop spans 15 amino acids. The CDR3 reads CSADSGGNFQETQYF. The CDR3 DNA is TGCAGTGCAGATAGCGGGGGCAATTTCCAAGAGACCCAGTACTTC.

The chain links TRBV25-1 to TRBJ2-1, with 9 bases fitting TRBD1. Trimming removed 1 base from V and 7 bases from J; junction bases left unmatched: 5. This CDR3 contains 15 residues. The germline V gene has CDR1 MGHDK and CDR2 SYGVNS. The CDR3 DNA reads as TGTGCCAGCAGTGAATCGACAGGGGGTAGAAATGAGCAGTTCTTC. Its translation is CASSESTGGRNEQFF.

The CDR3 DNA sequence: TGTGCCATCAGTGGGGGGTCCCTTCTCGAGCAGTACTTC. Translation gives CAISGGSLLEQYF. This sequence joins TRBV10-3 and TRBJ2-7; TRBD1 or TRBD2 may be the D gene (5 bases each). Germline-derived CDR1 and CDR2 are ENHRY and SYGVKD. The CDR3 is 13 residues long. Trimming took 4 bases from V and 6 from J, leaving 13 bases between them.

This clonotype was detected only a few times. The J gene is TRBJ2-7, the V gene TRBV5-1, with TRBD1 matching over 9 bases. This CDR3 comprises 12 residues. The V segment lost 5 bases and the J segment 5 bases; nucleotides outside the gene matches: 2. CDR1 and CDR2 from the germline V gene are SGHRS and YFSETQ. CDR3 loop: CASRRDRDEQYF. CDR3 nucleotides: TGCGCCAGCAGAAGGGACAGGGACGAGCAGTACTTC.

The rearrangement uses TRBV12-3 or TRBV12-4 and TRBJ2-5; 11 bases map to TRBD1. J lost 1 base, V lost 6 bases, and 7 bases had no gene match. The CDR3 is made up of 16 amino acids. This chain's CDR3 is CASSSGQGVFQETQYF. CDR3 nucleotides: TGTGCCAGCAGCTCGGGACAGGGGGTGTTCCAAGAGACCCAGTACTTC.

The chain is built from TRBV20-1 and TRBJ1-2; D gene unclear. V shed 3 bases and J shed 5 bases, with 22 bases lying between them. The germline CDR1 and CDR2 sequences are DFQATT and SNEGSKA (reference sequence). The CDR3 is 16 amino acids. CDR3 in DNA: TGCAGTGCTAGCCTTTCCTTTGGTAGGCCGGGGTATGGCTACACCTTC. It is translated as CSASLSFGRPGYGYTF.

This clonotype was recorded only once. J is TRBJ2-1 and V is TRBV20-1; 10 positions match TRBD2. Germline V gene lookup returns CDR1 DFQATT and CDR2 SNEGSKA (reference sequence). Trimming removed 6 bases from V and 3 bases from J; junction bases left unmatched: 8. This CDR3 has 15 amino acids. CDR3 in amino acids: CSALAGTSVYNEQFF. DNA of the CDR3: TGCAGTGCCCTTGCCGGGACTAGCGTCTACAATGAGCAGTTCTTC.

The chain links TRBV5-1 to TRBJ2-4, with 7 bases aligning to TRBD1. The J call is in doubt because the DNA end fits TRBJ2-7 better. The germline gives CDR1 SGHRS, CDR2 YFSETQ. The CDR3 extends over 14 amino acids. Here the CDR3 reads CASSLGTTGVEQYF. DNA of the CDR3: TGCGCCAGCAGCTTGGGGACAACAGGGGTCGAGCAGTACTTC.

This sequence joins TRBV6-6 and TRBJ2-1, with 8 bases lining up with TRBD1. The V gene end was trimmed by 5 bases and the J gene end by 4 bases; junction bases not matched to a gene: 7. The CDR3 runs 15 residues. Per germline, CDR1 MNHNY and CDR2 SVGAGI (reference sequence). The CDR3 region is CASSPTGQGYNEQFF. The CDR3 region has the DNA TGTGCCAGCAGTCCAACCGGACAGGGTTACAATGAGCAGTTCTTC.

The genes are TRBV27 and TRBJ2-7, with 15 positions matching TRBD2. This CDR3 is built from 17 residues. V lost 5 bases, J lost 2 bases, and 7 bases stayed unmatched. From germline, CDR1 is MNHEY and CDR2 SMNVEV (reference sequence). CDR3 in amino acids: CASSKGTSGGSPYEQYF. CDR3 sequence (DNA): TGTGCCAGCAGTAAAGGGACTAGCGGGGGGTCCCCCTACGAGCAGTACTTC.

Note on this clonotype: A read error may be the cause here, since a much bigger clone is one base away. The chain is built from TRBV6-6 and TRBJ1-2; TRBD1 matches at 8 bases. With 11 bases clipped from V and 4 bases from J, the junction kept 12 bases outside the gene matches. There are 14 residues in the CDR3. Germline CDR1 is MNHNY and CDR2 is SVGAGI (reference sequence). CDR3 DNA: TGTGCCTGCATTGGACAGGGTTGGACCTATGGCTACACCTTC. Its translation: CACIGQGWTYGYTF.

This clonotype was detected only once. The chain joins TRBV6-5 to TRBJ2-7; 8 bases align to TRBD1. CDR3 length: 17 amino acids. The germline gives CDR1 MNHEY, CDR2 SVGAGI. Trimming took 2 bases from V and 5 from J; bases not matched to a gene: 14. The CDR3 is CASSYLWTGRTFDEQYF. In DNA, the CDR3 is TGTGCCAGCAGTTACCTTTGGACAGGGAGGACCTTCGACGAGCAGTACTTC.

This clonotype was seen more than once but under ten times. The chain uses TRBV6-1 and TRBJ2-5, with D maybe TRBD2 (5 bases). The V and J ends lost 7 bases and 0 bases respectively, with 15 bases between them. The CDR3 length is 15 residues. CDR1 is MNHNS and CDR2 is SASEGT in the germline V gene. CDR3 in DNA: TGTGCCAGCACTCCGACCGGGGTTCACCAAGAGACCCAGTACTTC. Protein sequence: CASTPTGVHQETQYF.

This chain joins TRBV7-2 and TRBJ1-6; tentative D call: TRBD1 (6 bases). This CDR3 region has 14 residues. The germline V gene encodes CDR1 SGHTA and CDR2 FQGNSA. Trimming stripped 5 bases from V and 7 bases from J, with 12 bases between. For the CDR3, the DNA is TGTGCCAGCAGCCTATGGGACAACAATTCACCCCTCCACTTT. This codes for CASSLWDNNSPLHF. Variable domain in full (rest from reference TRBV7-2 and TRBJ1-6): GAGVSQSPSNKVTEKGKDVELRCDPISGHTALYWYRQSLGQGLEFLIYFQGNSAPDKSGLPSDRFSAERTGGSVSTLTIQRTQQEDSAVYLCASSLWDNNSPLHFGNGTRLTVT.

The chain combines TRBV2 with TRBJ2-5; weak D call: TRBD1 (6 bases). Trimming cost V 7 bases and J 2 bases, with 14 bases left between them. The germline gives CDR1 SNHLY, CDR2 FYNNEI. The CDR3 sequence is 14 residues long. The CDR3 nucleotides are TGTGCCAGCAACGCGGTGACAGGTCAAGAGACCCAGTACTTC. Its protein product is CASNAVTGQETQYF.

CDR3 region: CASSLYQGAYEQYF. In DNA, the CDR3 is TGTGCCAGCAGCTTATACCAAGGCGCCTACGAGCAGTACTTC. The genes are TRBV7-9 and TRBJ2-7; D uncertain. CDR1 and CDR2 from the germline V gene are SEHNR and FQNEAQ (reference sequence). Deletions cut 2 bases from V and 2 bases from J, with 10 bases between. This CDR3 is built from 14 residues.

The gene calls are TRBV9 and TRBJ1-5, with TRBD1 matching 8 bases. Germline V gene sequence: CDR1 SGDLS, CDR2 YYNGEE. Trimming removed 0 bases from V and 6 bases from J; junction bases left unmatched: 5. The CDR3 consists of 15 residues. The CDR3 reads CASSVGTGQGQPQHF. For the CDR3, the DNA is TGTGCCAGCAGCGTAGGGACTGGACAGGGTCAGCCCCAGCATTTT.

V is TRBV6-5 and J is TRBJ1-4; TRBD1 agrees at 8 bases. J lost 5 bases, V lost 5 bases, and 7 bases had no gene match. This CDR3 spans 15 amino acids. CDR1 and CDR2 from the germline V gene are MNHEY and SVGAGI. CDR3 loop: CASSHRQGPNEKLFF. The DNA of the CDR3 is TGTGCCAGCAGTCACAGACAGGGGCCGAATGAAAAACTGTTTTTT.

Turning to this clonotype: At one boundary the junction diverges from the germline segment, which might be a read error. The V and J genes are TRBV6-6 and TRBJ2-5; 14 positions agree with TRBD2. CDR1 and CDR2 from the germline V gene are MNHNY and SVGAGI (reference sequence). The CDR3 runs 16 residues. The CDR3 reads CAGSSPGLAGEETQYF. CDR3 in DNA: TGTGCCGGCAGTAGCCCGGGACTAGCGGGGGAAGAGACCCAGTACTTC.

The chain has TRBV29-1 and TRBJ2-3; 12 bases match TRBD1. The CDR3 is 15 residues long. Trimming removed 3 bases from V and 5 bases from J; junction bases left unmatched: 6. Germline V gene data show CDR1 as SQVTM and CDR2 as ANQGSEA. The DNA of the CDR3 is TGCAGCGTTGAGGGACAGGGGGCGGTTGGAGATACGCAGTATTTT. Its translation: CSVEGQGAVGDTQYF.

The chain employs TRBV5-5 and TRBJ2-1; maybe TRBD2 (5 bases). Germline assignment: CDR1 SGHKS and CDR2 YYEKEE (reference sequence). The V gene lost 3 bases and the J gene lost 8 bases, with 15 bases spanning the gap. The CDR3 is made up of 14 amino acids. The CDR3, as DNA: TGTGCCAGCAGCTCGATAGCGTATGGGGATGAGCAGTTCTTC. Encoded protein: CASSSIAYGDEQFF.

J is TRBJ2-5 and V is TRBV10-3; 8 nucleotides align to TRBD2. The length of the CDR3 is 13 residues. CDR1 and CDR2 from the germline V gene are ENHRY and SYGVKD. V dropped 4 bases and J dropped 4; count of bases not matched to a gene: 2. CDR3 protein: CAISGLATETQYF. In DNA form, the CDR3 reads TGTGCCATCAGTGGACTAGCGACAGAGACCCAGTACTTC.

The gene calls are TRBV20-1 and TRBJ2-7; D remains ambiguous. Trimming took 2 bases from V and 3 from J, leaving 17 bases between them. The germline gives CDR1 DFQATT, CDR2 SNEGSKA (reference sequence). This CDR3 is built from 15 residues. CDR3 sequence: CSARPVRGPSYEQYF. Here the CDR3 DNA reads TGCAGTGCTAGACCCGTAAGAGGCCCCAGCTACGAGCAGTACTTC.

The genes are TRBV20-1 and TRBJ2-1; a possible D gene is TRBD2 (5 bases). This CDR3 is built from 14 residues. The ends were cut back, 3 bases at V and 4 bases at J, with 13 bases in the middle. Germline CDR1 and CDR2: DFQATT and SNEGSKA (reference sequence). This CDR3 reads CSASGRAEYNEQFF. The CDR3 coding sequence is TGCAGTGCTAGTGGTCGAGCGGAATACAATGAGCAGTTCTTC.

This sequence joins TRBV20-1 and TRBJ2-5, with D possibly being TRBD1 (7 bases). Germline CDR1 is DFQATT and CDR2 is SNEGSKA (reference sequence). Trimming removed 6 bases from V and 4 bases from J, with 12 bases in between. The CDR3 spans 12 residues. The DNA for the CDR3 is TGCAGTGCCGACAGGGACTCAGAGACCCAGTACTTC. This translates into CSADRDSETQYF.

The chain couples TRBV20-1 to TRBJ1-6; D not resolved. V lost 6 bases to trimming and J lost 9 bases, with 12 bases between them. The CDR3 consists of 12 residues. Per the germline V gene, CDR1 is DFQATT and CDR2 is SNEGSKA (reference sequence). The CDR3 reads CSAPKGSSPLHF. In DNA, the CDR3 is TGCAGTGCCCCTAAGGGTAGTTCACCCCTCCACTTT.